The 19 T cell receptor beta chains below come from one sample, sequenced in a study of T-cell reconstitution after alpha-beta-depleted transplantation in children. Preparing the TCRbeta library involved the use of unique molecular identifiers. TCRdb itself ran the PCR reads through MiXCR, one entry per CDR3 protein. The sample carries roughly 90,000 distinct CDR3 sequences, 10% to 15% recorded once. Here the sequenced sample was PBMCs from the stem cell graft donor, taken from the stem cell graft. These receptors were taken from a human donor who donated a stem cell graft to a child with inherited bone marrow failure.

This clonotype has a count of ten or more. The V call is TRBV11-3, the J call TRBJ2-6; 9 bases are a match to TRBD1. The CDR3 totals 19 residues. Germline V CDR1 and CDR2: SGHNT, YENEEA. V lost 4 bases to trimming and J lost 0 bases; unmatched junction nucleotides: 10. The CDR3 reads CASSSLGTGFFSGANVLTF. For the CDR3, the DNA is TGTGCCAGCAGCTCTCTCGGGACAGGGTTTTTCTCTGGGGCCAACGTCCTGACTTTC.

This clonotype was picked up many times. The chain joins TRBV7-2 to TRBJ2-5; no firm D call. From germline, CDR1 is SGHTA and CDR2 FQGNSA. The CDR3 extends over 15 amino acids. V was clipped by 1 base and J by 2 bases, with 11 bases between them. For the CDR3, the DNA is TGTGCCAGCAGCTTAGGGGCCAGCCTTCAAGAGACCCAGTACTTC. Its protein product is CASSLGASLQETQYF.

The V call is TRBV2, the J call TRBJ2-2; the D call may be TRBD1 or TRBD2 (5 bases each). The CDR3 runs 16 residues. The germline gives CDR1 SNHLY, CDR2 FYNNEI. Deletions cut 5 bases from V and 4 bases from J, with 17 bases between. CDR3 region: CASSPGVGTGTGELFF. DNA for the CDR3: TGTGCCAGCAGTCCTGGGGTGGGGACCGGCACCGGGGAGCTGTTTTTT.

There are many counts of this clonotype. The chain is built from TRBV20-1 and TRBJ2-6, with unresolved D. Germline CDR1 is DFQATT and CDR2 is SNEGSKA (reference sequence). V lost 6 bases, J lost 1 base, and 7 bases lay in between. The CDR3 loop spans 13 amino acids. The CDR3 here is CSAPRSGANVLTF. CDR3 DNA: TGCAGTGCCCCTCGGTCTGGGGCCAACGTCCTGACTTTC.

In its sample, this clonotype was seen many times. The J gene is TRBJ2-1, the V gene TRBV19; 12 nucleotides line up with TRBD2. CDR3 length: 13 residues. CDR1 and CDR2 from the germline V gene are LNHDA and SQIVND (reference sequence). Losses at the gene ends were 8 bases for V and 6 bases for J; bases not matched to a gene: 2. CDR3 nucleotide sequence: TGTGCCAGTGGACTAGCGGGGTCCAATGAGCAGTTCTTC. Its protein product is CASGLAGSNEQFF.

This clonotype was recorded at least ten times. J is TRBJ1-2 and V is TRBV20-1; a weak D match, TRBD1 (5 bases). The CDR3 has 16 amino acids. V lost 3 bases to trimming and J lost 0 bases, with 17 bases between them. CDR1 DFQATT and CDR2 SNEGSKA come from the germline V gene (reference sequence). The CDR3, as DNA: TGCAGTGCTAGGCCGCTTGGGGGGGACGCTAACTATGGCTACACCTTC. Translation gives CSARPLGGDANYGYTF.

This rearrangement joins TRBV28 to TRBJ2-7; D uncertain. V was cut by 6 bases and J by 2 bases, with 17 bases left in between. Germline lookup yields CDR1 MDHEN and CDR2 SYDVKM. There are 15 residues in the CDR3. CDR3 region: CASSLAPPVTYEQYF. The CDR3 DNA reads as TGTGCCAGCAGCCTCGCCCCCCCAGTTACCTACGAGCAGTACTTC.

This clonotype was found a few times. V is TRBV4-1 and J is TRBJ2-2; unclear D gene. This CDR3 region has 14 residues. Germline lookup yields CDR1 MGHRA and CDR2 YSYEKL. V lost 1 base and J lost 8, with 11 bases in between. CDR3 protein: CASSQASRTGELFF. As DNA, the CDR3 is TGCGCCAGCAGCCAAGCATCTCGGACGGGGGAGCTGTTTTTT.

This clonotype was counted at least ten times. This chain connects TRBV7-8 to TRBJ2-7; D is unresolved. V dropped 2 bases and J dropped 3 bases, with 2 bases sitting between them. This CDR3 has 11 residues. Germline V gene lookup returns CDR1 SGHVS and CDR2 FQNEAQ. CDR3: CASSLYYEQYF. For the CDR3, the DNA is TGTGCCAGCAGCTTATACTACGAGCAGTACTTC.

This clonotype has ten or more counts. The chain combines TRBV11-1 with TRBJ2-2; TRBD2 aligns across 11 bases. Germline CDR1 reads SGHAT; CDR2 reads FQDESV (reference sequence). There are 18 residues in the CDR3. The V gene end was trimmed by 5 bases and the J gene end by 0 bases; junction bases not matched to a gene: 8. CDR3 DNA sequence: TGTGCCAGCAGCCCCGGTCTAGCGGGGGGCACGAACACCGGGGAGCTGTTTTTT. Its protein is CASSPGLAGGTNTGELFF.

The sample holds many counts of this clonotype. V is TRBV12-3 or TRBV12-4 and J is TRBJ2-2; 7 nucleotides line up with TRBD2. The CDR3 has 15 amino acids. J was trimmed by 3 bases and V by 5 bases; bases with no gene match: 6. The CDR3 nucleotides are TGTGCCAGCAGTCTTTGGGAGGGTGACACCGGGGAGCTGTTTTTT. Translation gives CASSLWEGDTGELFF.

This clonotype was detected many times. V usage is TRBV5-1 and J usage is TRBJ2-7; TRBD2 matches at 9 bases. CDR3 length: 15 residues. The V and J ends lost 0 bases and 7 bases, in that order; junction bases with no gene match: 8. Germline CDR1 SGHRS, CDR2 YFSETQ. The DNA of the CDR3 is TGCGCCAGCAGCTTGGGATCGGCGGGAGGGGAGGAGCAGTACTTC. It is translated as CASSLGSAGGEEQYF. The entire variable domain, with the rest obtained from reference TRBV5-1 and TRBJ2-7, is as follows: KAGVTQTPRYLIKTRGQQVTLSCSPISGHRSVSWYQQTPGQGLQFLFEYFSETQRNKGNFPGRFSGRQFSNSRSEMNVSTLELGDSALYLCASSLGSAGGEEQYFGPGTRLTVT.

This chain connects TRBV7-2 to TRBJ2-1; weak D call: TRBD1 (6 bases). The CDR3 totals 14 residues. Looked up from germline, CDR1 is SGHTA and CDR2 is FQGNSA. V lost 1 base and J 6 bases, leaving 10 bases between the germline ends. CDR3 in DNA: TGTGCCAGCAGCTTAGGCGCCAGGGGCAATGAGCAGTTCTTC. Residues: CASSLGARGNEQFF.

This clonotype was recorded at least ten times. This sequence joins TRBV5-1 and TRBJ2-7, with TRBD2 identical over 8 bases. Germline loops: CDR1 SGHRS, CDR2 YFSETQ. The CDR3 extends over 16 amino acids. V gave up 0 bases and J gave up 0 bases; unmatched junction bases: 5. In DNA form, the CDR3 reads TGCGCCAGCAGCTTGGATGGACTAGCAAGCTCCTACGAGCAGTACTTC. As protein: CASSLDGLASSYEQYF. Combining the CDR3 with reference TRBV5-1 and TRBJ2-7 gives the whole variable domain KAGVTQTPRYLIKTRGQQVTLSCSPISGHRSVSWYQQTPGQGLQFLFEYFSETQRNKGNFPGRFSGRQFSNSRSEMNVSTLELGDSALYLCASSLDGLASSYEQYFGPGTRLTVT.

This clonotype showed up many times. The gene calls are TRBV5-5 and TRBJ1-1; D call uncertain. CDR3 length: 14 amino acids. The V gene lost 4 bases and the J gene lost 1 base, with 11 bases spanning the gap. The V gene's germline CDR1 is SGHKS and CDR2 YYEKEE (reference sequence). CDR3 nucleotide sequence: TGTGCCAGCAGCCCCCTTTCAGCGAACACTGAAGCTTTCTTT. This translates into CASSPLSANTEAFF.

This clonotype was seen at least ten times. This chain joins TRBV10-3 and TRBJ2-7; 9 bases match TRBD1. V lost 0 bases to trimming and J lost 4 bases; unmatched junction nucleotides: 7. This CDR3 spans 16 amino acids. The germline gives CDR1 ENHRY, CDR2 SYGVKD. CDR3 residues: CAISESGQGVSYEQYF. The CDR3 DNA reads TGTGCCATCAGTGAGTCGGGACAGGGTGTATCTTACGAGCAGTACTTC.

This clonotype was found many times. The gene calls are TRBV12-3 or TRBV12-4 and TRBJ2-3; D gene unclear. The ends were cut back, 6 bases at V and 3 bases at J, with 7 bases in the middle. This CDR3 is built from 12 residues. CDR3 nucleotides: TGTGCCAGCAGCCGATTAACAGATACGCAGTATTTT. This encodes CASSRLTDTQYF.

This clonotype was observed many times. The CDR3 here is CASSLAEFSNEQYF. The CDR3, as DNA: TGCGCCAGCAGCTTGGCGGAATTTTCGAACGAGCAGTACTTC. The rearrangement joins TRBV5-1 to TRBJ2-7; D gene uncertain. V was trimmed by 0 bases and J by 5 bases, leaving 12 bases between them. Germline CDR1 reads SGHRS; CDR2 reads YFSETQ. This CDR3 is 14 amino acids long.

In its sample, this clonotype was seen many times. This chain connects TRBV12-3 or TRBV12-4 to TRBJ1-5; TRBD1 is a possible D gene (5 bases). There are 15 residues in the CDR3. Trimming stripped 3 bases from V and 3 bases from J, with 12 bases between. CDR3 region: CASSFISGPNQPQHF. The CDR3 nucleotides read TGTGCCAGCAGTTTCATCTCGGGACCCAATCAGCCCCAGCATTTT.